What follows are 23 T cell receptor beta chains derived from one specimen sequenced in a study of blood T cell repertoires in COVID-19 (dated by TCRdb to 2020 to 2021). The method behind the library was the immunoSEQ multiplex PCR assay. Imported from immuneACCESS, the table was reduced by TCRdb to in-frame sequences with V and J called. These copies leave out some clones; in studies compared against another copy, an unresolved V gene accounts for under half, and the cause of the remainder is not known. In this sample the table shows about 280,000 clones, roughly 86% of which occur a single time. Roughly 9% of the sample goes to the ten largest clones. The sample was peripheral blood. The origin of the receptors is a young man with active or convalescent COVID-19.

The chain has TRBV13 and TRBJ2-4; the match to TRBD2 covers 7 bases. This CDR3 has 16 residues. V shed 5 bases, J shed 8 bases, and the junction held 15 bases outside the gene matches. Germline V gene lookup returns CDR1 PRHDT and CDR2 FYEKMQ (reference sequence). This chain's CDR3 is CASSRYSGQNVDIQYF. CDR3 coding DNA: TGTGCCAGCAGCCGCTATAGCGGGCAGAATGTAGACATTCAGTACTTC.

The rearrangement joins TRBV5-1 to TRBJ2-7; 8 bases line up with TRBD1. The CDR3 loop spans 14 amino acids. The V gene end was trimmed by 0 bases and the J gene end by 9 bases; junction bases not matched to a gene: 8. Germline V gene sequence: CDR1 SGHRS, CDR2 YFSETQ. CDR3 protein: CASSLGGQGSVQYF. The CDR3 coding sequence is TGCGCCAGCAGCTTGGGCGGACAGGGAAGCGTGCAGTACTTC.

The rearrangement links TRBV27 to TRBJ2-7, with TRBD1 identical over 9 bases. Germline V CDR1 and CDR2: MNHEY, SMNVEV (reference sequence). The CDR3 is 15 amino acids. V lost 3 bases, J lost 5 bases, and 8 bases stayed unmatched. The CDR3 is CASSLGSQGANEQYF. CDR3 sequence (DNA): TGTGCCAGCAGTTTGGGGTCACAGGGGGCTAACGAGCAGTACTTC.

The chain joins TRBV6-2 or TRBV6-3 to TRBJ2-5; 8 positions match TRBD1. This CDR3 has 14 amino acids. The V gene end was trimmed by 6 bases and the J gene end by 5 bases; junction bases not matched to a gene: 8. CDR1 and CDR2 from the germline V gene are MNHEY and SVGEGT. The CDR3 DNA sequence: TGTGCCAGCAGCCACCGGACAGGGCCCGAGACCCAGTACTTC. This gives the protein CASSHRTGPETQYF.

The chain links TRBV11-2 to TRBJ1-2, with unresolved D. Germline CDR1 and CDR2: SGHAT and FQNNGV. The CDR3 length is 15 residues. V lost 0 bases and J 2 bases, leaving 10 bases between the germline ends. The CDR3 DNA reads as TGTGCCAGCAGCTTAGATCGCACAACCAACTATGGCTACACCTTC. This sequence encodes CASSLDRTTNYGYTF.

The V call is TRBV11-2, the J call TRBJ2-3; TRBD2 aligns across 9 bases. The germline V gene has CDR1 SGHAT and CDR2 FQNNGV. This CDR3 is 15 amino acids long. J gave up 4 bases and V 5 bases, and 7 bases lay outside the gene matches. In nucleotides, the CDR3 is TGTGCCAGCAGCGCAAGCGGGGGGCGGGCAGATACGCAGTATTTT. This sequence encodes CASSASGGRADTQYF.

The J gene is TRBJ1-1, the V gene TRBV4-1; no reliable D call. V was pared by 4 bases and J by 3 bases, with 12 bases between. Germline values: CDR1 MGHRA, CDR2 YSYEKL. The CDR3 sequence is 14 residues long. This chain's CDR3 is CASSLRGGYTEAFF. In DNA form, the CDR3 reads TGCGCCAGCAGCCTCCGGGGAGGGTACACTGAAGCTTTCTTT.

V and J are TRBV19 and TRBJ2-1; possibly TRBD2 for D (5 bases). Looked up from germline, CDR1 is LNHDA and CDR2 is SQIVND (reference sequence). V was cut by 7 bases and J by 0 bases, with 10 bases left in between. This CDR3 contains 14 residues. The CDR3 DNA reads TGTGCCAGTAACGTGGGGAGCTCCTACAATGAGCAGTTCTTC. Translated, it gives CASNVGSSYNEQFF. Complete variable domain (other parts from reference TRBV19 and TRBJ2-1): DGGITQSPKYLFRKEGQNVTLSCEQNLNHDAMYWYRQDPGQGLRLIYYSQIVNDFQKGDIAEGYSVSREKKESFPLTVTSAQKNPTAFYLCASNVGSSYNEQFFGPGTRLTVL.

V usage is TRBV27 and J usage is TRBJ2-3; TRBD1 matches 8 bases. The CDR3 covers 15 residues. Germline CDR1 reads MNHEY; CDR2 reads SMNVEV (reference sequence). With 2 bases clipped from V and 3 bases from J, the junction kept 4 bases outside the gene matches. In DNA form, the CDR3 reads TGTGCCAGCAGTTTAGCCAGGGGGCTGACAGATACGCAGTATTTT. Its protein product is CASSLARGLTDTQYF.

The J gene is TRBJ1-4, the V gene TRBV7-9, with TRBD1 matching 8 bases. V lost 5 bases and J lost 7; bases outside the gene matches: 9. Looked up from germline, CDR1 is SEHNR and CDR2 is FQNEAQ (reference sequence). This CDR3 contains 15 residues. The CDR3 bases are TGTGCCAGCAGCCCCAACAGGGGGACGGCTGAAAAACTGTTTTTT. This codes for CASSPNRGTAEKLFF.

The chain has TRBV6-6 and TRBJ1-5; a weak D match, TRBD1 (6 bases). The CDR3 covers 14 residues. Between the trimmed V and J ends, which lost 1 base and 4 bases, there was a span of 8 bases. In germline, CDR1 is MNHNY, CDR2 SVGAGI (reference sequence). CDR3 DNA sequence: TGTGCCAGCAGTTACTACAGGGAAAATCAGCCCCAGCATTTT. Protein sequence: CASSYYRENQPQHF.

This sequence joins TRBV10-1 and TRBJ2-3; D is perhaps TRBD2 (6 bases). The CDR3 contains 15 residues. V was trimmed by 4 bases and J by 0 bases, leaving 11 bases between them. The germline gives CDR1 WNHNN, CDR2 SYGVQD (reference sequence). CDR3 region: CASSAGRTSTDTQYF. CDR3 nucleotide sequence: TGCGCCAGCAGTGCTGGGAGGACTAGCACAGATACGCAGTATTTT.

The CDR3: CASSQDYRGQPQHF. Here the CDR3 DNA reads TGTGCCAGCAGCCAAGATTACAGGGGGCAGCCCCAGCATTTT. This rearrangement joins TRBV3-1 (or the pseudogene TRBV3-2) to TRBJ1-5, with TRBD1 matching 8 bases. Germline CDR1 reads LGHDT; CDR2 reads YNNKEL (reference sequence). The CDR3 covers 14 residues. The V gene end was trimmed by 0 bases and the J gene end by 7 bases; junction bases not matched to a gene: 2.

The V call is TRBV7-9, the J call TRBJ1-2; D is possibly TRBD1 (5 bases). V shed 5 bases and J shed 6 bases, with 7 bases lying between them. CDR1 and CDR2 from the germline V gene are SEHNR and FQNEAQ (reference sequence). This CDR3 has 11 amino acids. CDR3: CASSPRDGYTF. The CDR3 nucleotides read TGTGCCAGCAGCCCCAGGGATGGCTACACCTTC.

The chain joins TRBV7-9 to TRBJ2-3; possibly TRBD2 for D (5 bases). The CDR3 is 14 amino acids. V lost 2 bases and J 5 bases, leaving 11 bases between the germline ends. Per germline, CDR1 SEHNR and CDR2 FQNEAQ (reference sequence). The CDR3 nucleotides are TGTGCCAGCAGCTTACGGTCGGGATTAGATACGCAGTATTTT. This translates into CASSLRSGLDTQYF.

This chain joins TRBV27 and TRBJ2-5, with TRBD2 as a possible D gene (6 bases). The germline CDR1 and CDR2 sequences are MNHEY and SMNVEV (reference sequence). V was shortened by 5 bases and J by 2 bases, with 15 bases between the two germline ends. The CDR3 totals 15 residues. CDR3 DNA: TGTGCCAGCAGTCCACTCGAGCGGGTGCAAGAGACCCAGTACTTC. The encoded protein is CASSPLERVQETQYF.

V and J are TRBV6-6 and TRBJ2-2; 9 nucleotides line up with TRBD2. V gave up 0 bases and J gave up 7 bases; unmatched junction bases: 6. This CDR3 is 16 amino acids long. CDR1 and CDR2 from the germline V gene are MNHNY and SVGAGI (reference sequence). CDR3 sequence reads: CASSYSSGGSFGELFF. The CDR3 bases are TGTGCCAGCAGTTACTCTAGCGGGGGTAGCTTCGGGGAGCTGTTTTTT.

J is TRBJ1-4 and V is TRBV9, with a weak D call TRBD1 (6 bases). V was cut by 3 bases and J by 5 bases, with 14 bases left in between. This CDR3 has 15 amino acids. Germline values: CDR1 SGDLS, CDR2 YYNGEE. Here the CDR3 reads CASSGKGGYNEKLFF. The CDR3, as DNA: TGTGCCAGCAGCGGCAAGGGGGGGTACAATGAAAAACTGTTTTTT.

This CDR3 reads CASSFLPQGWGEQFF. Written as DNA, the CDR3 is TGTGCCAGCAGCTTTTTACCCCAGGGGTGGGGTGAGCAGTTCTTC. The rearrangement uses TRBV7-6 and TRBJ2-1, with a possible D match to TRBD1 (6 bases). Germline V gene data show CDR1 as SGHVS and CDR2 as FNYEAQ. The germline V and J ends were trimmed by 3 bases and 9 bases, with 18 bases remaining between them. CDR3 length: 15 amino acids.

The chain employs TRBV6-2 or TRBV6-3 and TRBJ1-5; 9 nucleotides agree with TRBD1. This CDR3 is built from 14 residues. Germline V lookup: CDR1 MNHEY, CDR2 SVGEGT. V shed 5 bases and J 4 bases; nucleotides not matched to a gene: 3. The CDR3 DNA follows: TGTGCCAGCAGTGGGGACAGGGAAAATCAGCCCCAGCATTTT. Amino acids: CASSGDRENQPQHF.

The chain carries TRBV13 and TRBJ1-2; no firm D call. Germline-derived CDR1 and CDR2 are PRHDT and FYEKMQ (reference sequence). The CDR3 runs 15 residues. V was shortened by 0 bases and J by 2 bases, with 10 bases between the two germline ends. CDR3 residues: CASSLGRRENYGYTF. CDR3 DNA sequence: TGTGCCAGCAGCTTAGGCCGTCGGGAGAACTATGGCTACACCTTC.

This clone appeared a single time. The CDR3 loop is CASSGRGPNYGYTF. The CDR3 bases are TGTGCCAGCAGCGGCAGGGGGCCCAACTATGGCTACACCTTC. The chain employs TRBV11-2 and TRBJ1-2, with 8 nucleotides matching TRBD1. The CDR3 sequence is 14 residues long. Germline assignment: CDR1 SGHAT and CDR2 FQNNGV. J was trimmed by 2 bases and V by 5 bases; bases with no gene match: 4.

This chain connects TRBV18 to TRBJ1-1, with a tentative D call TRBD1 (6 bases). This CDR3 has 14 residues. V gave up 3 bases and J gave up 4 bases, with 12 bases separating them. The V gene's germline CDR1 is KGHSH and CDR2 LQKENI. The CDR3 DNA sequence: TGTGCCAGCTCACCCGGGGGAGGGGGCACTGAAGCTTTCTTT. This codes for CASSPGGGGTEAFF.